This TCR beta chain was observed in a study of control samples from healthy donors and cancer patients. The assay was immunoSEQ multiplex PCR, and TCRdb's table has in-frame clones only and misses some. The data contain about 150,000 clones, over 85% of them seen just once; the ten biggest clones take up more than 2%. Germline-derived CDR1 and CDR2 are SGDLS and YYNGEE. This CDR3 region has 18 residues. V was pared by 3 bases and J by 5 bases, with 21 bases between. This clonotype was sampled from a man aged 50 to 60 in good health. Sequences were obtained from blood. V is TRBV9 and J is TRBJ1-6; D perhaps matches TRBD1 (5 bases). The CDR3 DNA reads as TGTGCCAGCAGCGCAGTCAGGGTAGCGGGGACCAATAATTCACCCCTCCACTTT. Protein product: CASSAVRVAGTNNSPLHF.